The following is a T cell receptor beta chain sequence with its context. The data stem from a study of cytomegalovirus exposure and HLA in healthy donors. Germline assignment: CDR1 MDHEN and CDR2 SYDVKM. The CDR3 runs 14 residues. Deletions cut 6 bases from V and 5 bases from J, with 14 bases between. The PCR was carried out with 60 Vbeta primers and 13 Jbeta primers. The table came from immunoSEQ multiplex PCR; TCRdb's copy has only in-frame clones and leaves some out. The table lists some 80,000 clones, with around 1.2% in the top ten. This TCR was recovered from a woman in her 30s in good health and CMV-seronegative. Sequencing used PBMCs. The gene calls are TRBV28 and TRBJ1-5, with D tentatively TRBD1 (6 bases). The CDR3 region is CASSEGGGDQPQHF. CDR3 in DNA: TGTGCCAGCAGCGAGGGGGGGGGCGATCAGCCCCAGCATTTT.